This TCR beta chain is from a study of T cells in Graves' hyperthyroidism and ophthalmopathy. General study findings and limits: Before onset, ophthalmopathy was predicted by the model a median 6.5 months earlier.

Amplification of TCR beta CDR3 regions was performed using RNA transcripts as template. The HTBI primer set served for first-round RT-PCR of the TCR CDR3. From the multiplex PCR reads, TCRdb called clonotypes with MiXCR, one entry per CDR3 protein. The data contain under 650,000 distinct CDR3 sequences, around 15% of them singletons. Trimming cost V 4 bases and J 7 bases, with 15 bases left between them. The CDR3 consists of 13 residues. Germline-derived CDR1 and CDR2 are SGHKS and YYEKEE (reference sequence). Details on this clonotype: Its antigen remains unidentified.

Sequenced material: blood. This chain links TRBV5-5 with TRBJ2-7; maybe TRBD1 (7 bases). The sequence was obtained from a woman in her twenties or thirties with Graves' hyperthyroidism. This CDR3 reads CASSPRRGQEQYF. The CDR3 nucleotides are TGTGCCAGCAGCCCCAGGAGGGGGCAAGAGCAGTACTTC.